This is a list of T cell receptor beta chains from one sample in a study of a mutant IDH1 vaccine in newly diagnosed glioma. The protocol was immunoSEQ multiplex PCR, while the TCRdb copy is restricted to in-frame clones and leaves out a portion. The table has about 26,000 clones, 70% to 90% seen once; the top ten hold around 29%. No antigen has been identified for these receptors. Sequenced material: PBMCs, taken from a glioma patient whose treatment included an IDH1 peptide vaccine. Receptors were obtained from a man aged 30 to 45 with glioma. Each CDR3 is given with its conserved first and last residue. D genes are given only for firm matches. For some rows the clone size is stated as once, few or many, or as a class when expanded; others skip it.

clone size: -; J gene: TRBJ2-5; V gene: TRBV15; D gene: -; CDR3 length: 13; CDR3 protein: CATSRGKQETQYF; CDR3 DNA: TGTGCCACCAGCAGAGGAAAGCAAGAGACCCAGTACTTC
clone size: -; J gene: TRBJ1-2; V gene: TRBV25-1; D gene: TRBD1; CDR3 length: 13; CDR3 protein: CASSQGALGSYTF; CDR3 DNA: TGTGCCAGCAGTCAGGGGGCCCTTGGGTCGTACACCTTC
clone size: -; J gene: TRBJ2-5; V gene: TRBV14; D gene: TRBD2; CDR3 length: 14; CDR3 protein: CASSQLAGKETQYF; CDR3 DNA: TGTGCCAGCAGCCAACTAGCGGGAAAAGAGACCCAGTACTTC
clone size: few; J gene: TRBJ1-4; V gene: TRBV7-9; D gene: -; CDR3 length: 17; CDR3 protein: CASSLPGSGGLREKLFF; CDR3 DNA: TGTGCCAGCAGCTTGCCCGGCTCTGGGGGGCTAAGAGAAAAACTGTTTTTT
clone size: -; J gene: TRBJ1-6; V gene: TRBV6-5; D gene: -; CDR3 length: 16; CDR3 protein: CASSSEGPTYNSPLHF; CDR3 DNA: TGTGCCAGCAGTTCGGAGGGCCCCACATATAATTCACCCCTCCACTTT
clone size: -; J gene: TRBJ2-3; V gene: TRBV5-1; D gene: -; CDR3 length: 13; CDR3 protein: CASSLGSTDTQYF; CDR3 DNA: TGCGCCAGCAGCTTGGGAAGCACAGATACGCAGTATTTT
clone size: -; J gene: TRBJ1-5; V gene: TRBV19; D gene: -; CDR3 length: 15; CDR3 protein: CASSIGHRYNQPQHF; CDR3 DNA: TGTGCCAGTAGTATCGGACACCGTTACAATCAGCCCCAGCATTTT
clone size: -; J gene: TRBJ2-7; V gene: TRBV5-4; D gene: TRBD1; CDR3 length: 14; CDR3 protein: CASSDLQGAGEQYF; CDR3 DNA: TGTGCCAGCAGCGATCTGCAGGGGGCTGGCGAGCAGTACTTC
clone size: few; J gene: TRBJ1-5; V gene: TRBV19; D gene: -; CDR3 length: 14; CDR3 protein: CASRKRDPNQPQHF; CDR3 DNA: TGTGCCAGTAGGAAACGGGACCCTAACCAGCCCCAGCATTTT
clone size: once; J gene: TRBJ2-7; V gene: TRBV29-1; D gene: -; CDR3 length: 11; CDR3 protein: CSALEEYEQYF; CDR3 DNA: TGCAGTGCCTTGGAGGAGTACGAGCAGTACTTC
clone size: -; J gene: TRBJ1-2; V gene: TRBV19; D gene: TRBD1; CDR3 length: 13; CDR3 protein: CASSPGDRFGYTF; CDR3 DNA: TGTGCCAGTAGTCCCGGGGACAGATTTGGCTACACCTTC
clone size: large; J gene: TRBJ2-7; V gene: TRBV13; D gene: -; CDR3 length: 15; CDR3 protein: CASSLGGSWIGEQYF; CDR3 DNA: TGTGCCAGCAGCTTAGGCGGTAGCTGGATCGGGGAGCAGTACTTC
clone size: -; J gene: TRBJ2-1; V gene: TRBV5-1; D gene: -; CDR3 length: 14; CDR3 protein: CASSLGHPVSEGFF; CDR3 DNA: TGCGCCAGCAGCTTGGGGCACCCGGTTTCAGAGGGGTTCTTC
clone size: -; J gene: TRBJ1-2; V gene: TRBV5-1; D gene: TRBD1; CDR3 length: 17; CDR3 protein: CASSSPPGRGVSYGYTF; CDR3 DNA: TGCGCCAGCAGCTCCCCCCCCGGCAGGGGGGTTAGCTATGGCTACACCTTC
clone size: few; J gene: TRBJ2-3; V gene: TRBV18; D gene: TRBD2; CDR3 length: 17; CDR3 protein: CASSPLLAGGGTDTQYF; CDR3 DNA: TGTGCCAGCTCACCTTTACTAGCGGGAGGAGGAACGGATACGCAGTATTTT
clone size: -; J gene: TRBJ1-5; V gene: TRBV9; D gene: -; CDR3 length: 14; CDR3 protein: CASSVEDGNQPQHF; CDR3 DNA: TGTGCCAGCAGCGTAGAGGACGGCAATCAGCCCCAGCATTTT
clone size: -; J gene: TRBJ2-7; V gene: TRBV4-3; D gene: TRBD2; CDR3 length: 15; CDR3 protein: CASSHRLAGDYEQYF; CDR3 DNA: TGCGCCAGCAGCCATCGACTAGCGGGGGATTACGAGCAGTACTTC
clone size: -; J gene: TRBJ2-2; V gene: TRBV30; D gene: TRBD2; CDR3 length: 15; CDR3 protein: CAWRGGGANTGELFF; CDR3 DNA: TGTGCCTGGAGGGGCGGGGGGGCCAACACCGGGGAGCTGTTTTTT
clone size: -; J gene: TRBJ2-5; V gene: TRBV19; D gene: TRBD2; CDR3 length: 15; CDR3 protein: CASSTLSGGQETQYF; CDR3 DNA: TGTGCCAGTAGTACTCTTAGCGGGGGGCAAGAGACCCAGTACTTC
clone size: -; J gene: TRBJ2-3; V gene: TRBV5-1; D gene: -; CDR3 length: 16; CDR3 protein: CASSSEGVLPGDTQYF; CDR3 DNA: TGCGCCAGCAGCTCAGAGGGCGTACTGCCAGGAGATACGCAGTATTTT
clone size: -; J gene: TRBJ1-5; V gene: TRBV10-1; D gene: -; CDR3 length: 13; CDR3 protein: CASSEWSNQPQHF; CDR3 DNA: TGCGCCAGCAGTGAGTGGAGCAATCAGCCCCAGCATTTT
clone size: -; J gene: TRBJ1-5; V gene: TRBV19; D gene: -; CDR3 length: 14; CDR3 protein: CASSIGLDNQPQHF; CDR3 DNA: TGTGCCAGTAGTATAGGGCTGGACAATCAGCCCCAGCATTTT
clone size: -; J gene: TRBJ1-2; V gene: TRBV4-1; D gene: TRBD1; CDR3 length: 17; CDR3 protein: CASSPRQGLERSFGYTF; CDR3 DNA: TGCGCCAGCAGCCCTCGACAGGGGCTTGAAAGAAGTTTTGGCTACACCTTC
clone size: -; J gene: TRBJ2-7; V gene: TRBV5-1; D gene: TRBD2; CDR3 length: 13; CDR3 protein: CASSFSGDYEQYF; CDR3 DNA: TGCGCCAGCAGCTTTAGCGGGGACTACGAGCAGTACTTC
clone size: -; J gene: TRBJ2-7; V gene: TRBV5-1; D gene: TRBD2; CDR3 length: 14; CDR3 protein: CASSTLAGEKEQYF; CDR3 DNA: TGCGCCAGCAGCACCCTAGCGGGAGAGAAGGAGCAGTACTTC
clone size: -; J gene: TRBJ2-1; V gene: TRBV10-1; D gene: -; CDR3 length: 13; CDR3 protein: CASSPSSYNEQFF; CDR3 DNA: TGCGCCAGCAGTCCTAGCTCTTACAATGAGCAGTTCTTC
clone size: -; J gene: TRBJ1-3; V gene: TRBV5-5; D gene: -; CDR3 length: 16; CDR3 protein: CASSPDNGGRWNTIYF; CDR3 DNA: TGTGCCAGCAGCCCGGACAATGGGGGCCGGTGGAACACCATATATTTT